Listed below are T cell receptor beta chains from one sample, sequenced in a study of CXCR3-negative and CXCR3-positive naive CD8 T cells. TCRdb re-called the 5' RACE reads and catalogs CDR3 proteins one per entry, DNA excluded. There are 85,000 to 120,000 distinct CDR3 sequences in the sample, with 0.3% to 0.45% held by the top ten. Sequenced material: naive CXCR3+ CD8+ T cells from blood. The receptor source for this set is a human donor in good health. Some clones in this sample may be carry-over from other donors' samples. CDR3s include the opening cysteine and the closing phenylalanine or tryptophan.

j_gene: TRBJ1-1
v_gene: TRBV7-9
CDR3aa: CASSLEFRENTEAFF

j_gene: TRBJ2-1
v_gene: TRBV25-1
CDR3aa: CASGGEGEQFF

j_gene: TRBJ1-6
v_gene: TRBV27
CDR3aa: CASRSTGGYNSPLHF

j_gene: TRBJ2-1
v_gene: TRBV28
CDR3aa: CASRGLENYNEQFF

j_gene: TRBJ2-3
v_gene: TRBV15
CDR3aa: CATSGLDRATDTQYF

j_gene: TRBJ1-1
v_gene: TRBV4-3
CDR3aa: CASGRDLNTEAFF

j_gene: TRBJ2-7
v_gene: TRBV18
CDR3aa: CASSYDLAYEQYF

j_gene: TRBJ2-3
v_gene: TRBV29-1
CDR3aa: CSATLTTMGTDTQYF

j_gene: TRBJ2-7
v_gene: TRBV7-9
CDR3aa: CASSSPNPDRDYEQYF

j_gene: TRBJ1-1
v_gene: TRBV5-6
CDR3aa: CASSFLGADTEAFF

j_gene: TRBJ1-1
v_gene: TRBV13
CDR3aa: CASSLGQGLGGTEAFF

j_gene: TRBJ2-4
v_gene: TRBV29-1
CDR3aa: CSVLAWDGIFIQYF